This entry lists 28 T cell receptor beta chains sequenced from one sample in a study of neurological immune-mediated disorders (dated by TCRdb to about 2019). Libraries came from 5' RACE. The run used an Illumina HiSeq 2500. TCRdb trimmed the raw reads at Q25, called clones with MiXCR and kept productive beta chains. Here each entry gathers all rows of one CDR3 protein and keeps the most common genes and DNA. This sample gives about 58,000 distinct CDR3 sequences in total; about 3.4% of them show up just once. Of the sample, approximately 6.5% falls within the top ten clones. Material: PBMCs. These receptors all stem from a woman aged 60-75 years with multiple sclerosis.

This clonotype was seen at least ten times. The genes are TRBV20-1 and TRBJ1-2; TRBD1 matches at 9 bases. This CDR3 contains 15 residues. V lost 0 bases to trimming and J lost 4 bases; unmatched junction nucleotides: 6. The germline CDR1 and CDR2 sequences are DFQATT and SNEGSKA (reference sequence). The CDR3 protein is CSARDTGGSSYGYTF. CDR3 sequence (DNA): TGCAGTGCTAGAGATACAGGGGGCAGTTCCTATGGCTACACCTTC.

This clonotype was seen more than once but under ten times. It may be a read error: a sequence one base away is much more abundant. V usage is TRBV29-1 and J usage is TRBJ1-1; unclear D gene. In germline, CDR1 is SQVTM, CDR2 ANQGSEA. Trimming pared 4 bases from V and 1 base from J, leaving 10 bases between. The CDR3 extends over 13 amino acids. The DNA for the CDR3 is TGCAGCGTTGCTCAAAAGGGGAACACTGAAGCTTTCTTT. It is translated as CSVAQKGNTEAFF.

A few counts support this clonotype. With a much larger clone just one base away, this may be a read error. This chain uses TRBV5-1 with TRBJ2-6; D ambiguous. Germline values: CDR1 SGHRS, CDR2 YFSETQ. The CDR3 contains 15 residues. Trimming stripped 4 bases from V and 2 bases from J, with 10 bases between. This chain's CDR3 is CASSNSNAGANVLTF. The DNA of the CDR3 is TGCGCCAGCAGCAACAGTAATGCTGGGGCCAACGTCCTGACTTTC.

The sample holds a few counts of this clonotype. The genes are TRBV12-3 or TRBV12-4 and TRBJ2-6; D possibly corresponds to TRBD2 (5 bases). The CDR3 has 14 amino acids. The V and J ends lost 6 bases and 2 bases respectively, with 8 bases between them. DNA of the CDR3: TGTGCCAGCAGGAGCGGCACTGGGGCCAACGTCCTGACTTTC. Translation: CASRSGTGANVLTF.

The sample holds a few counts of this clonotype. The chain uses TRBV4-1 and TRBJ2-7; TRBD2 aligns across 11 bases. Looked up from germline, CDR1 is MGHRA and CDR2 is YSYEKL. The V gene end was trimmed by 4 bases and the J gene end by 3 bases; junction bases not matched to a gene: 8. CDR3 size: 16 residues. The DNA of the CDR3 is TGCGCCAGCAGCCCCTATTCCGGGACTAGCGGCTACGAGCAGTACTTC. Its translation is CASSPYSGTSGYEQYF.

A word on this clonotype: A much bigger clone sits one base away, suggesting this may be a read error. The CDR3 spells CSDPILYTEAFF. The CDR3 DNA follows: TGCAGTGATCCTATCCTTTACACTGAAGCTTTCTTT. The rearrangement links TRBV20-1 to TRBJ1-1; no reliable D call. Germline assignment: CDR1 DFQATT and CDR2 SNEGSKA (reference sequence). This CDR3 spans 12 amino acids. V shed 7 bases and J shed 3 bases, with 12 bases lying between them.

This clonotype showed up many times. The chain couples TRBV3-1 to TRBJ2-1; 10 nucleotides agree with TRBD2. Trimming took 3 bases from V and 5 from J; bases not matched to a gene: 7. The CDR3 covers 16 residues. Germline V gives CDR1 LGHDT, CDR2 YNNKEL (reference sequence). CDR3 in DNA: TGTGCCAGCAGCCACCGCCTAGCGGGAGTTAACAATGAGCAGTTCTTC. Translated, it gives CASSHRLAGVNNEQFF.

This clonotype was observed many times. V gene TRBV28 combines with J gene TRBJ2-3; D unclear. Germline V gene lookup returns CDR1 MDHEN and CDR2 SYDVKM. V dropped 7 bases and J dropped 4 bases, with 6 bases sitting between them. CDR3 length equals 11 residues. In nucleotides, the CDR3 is TGTGCCAGCACCTTGGCAGATACGCAGTATTTT. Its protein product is CASTLADTQYF.

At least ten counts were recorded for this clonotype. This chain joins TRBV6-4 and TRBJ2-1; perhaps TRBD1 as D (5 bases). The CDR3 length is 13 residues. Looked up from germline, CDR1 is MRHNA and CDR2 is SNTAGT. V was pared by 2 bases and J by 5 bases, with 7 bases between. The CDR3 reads CASSDRGHNEQFF. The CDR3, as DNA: TGTGCCAGCAGTGACAGGGGTCACAATGAGCAGTTCTTC.

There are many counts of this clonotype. The CDR3 reads CAISESTVLNTEAFF. The DNA of the CDR3 is TGTGCCATCAGTGAGTCGACGGTCCTGAACACTGAAGCTTTCTTT. V is TRBV10-3 and J is TRBJ1-1, with D unclear. Germline assignment: CDR1 ENHRY and CDR2 SYGVKD. V lost 0 bases to trimming and J lost 0 bases, with 8 bases between them. The CDR3 spans 15 residues.

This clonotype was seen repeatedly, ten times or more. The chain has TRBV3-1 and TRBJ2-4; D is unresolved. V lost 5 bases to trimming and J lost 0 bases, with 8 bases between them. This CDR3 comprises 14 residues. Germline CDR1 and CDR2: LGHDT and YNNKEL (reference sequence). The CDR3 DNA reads TGTGCCAGCAGCGTAAGCACAGCCAAAAACATTCAGTACTTC. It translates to CASSVSTAKNIQYF.

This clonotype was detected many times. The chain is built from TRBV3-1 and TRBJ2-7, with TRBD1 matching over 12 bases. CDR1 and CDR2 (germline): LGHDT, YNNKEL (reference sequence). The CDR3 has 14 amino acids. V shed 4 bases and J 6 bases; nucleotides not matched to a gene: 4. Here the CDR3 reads CASSPGTGGLEQYF. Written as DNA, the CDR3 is TGTGCCAGCAGCCCCGGGACAGGGGGCCTCGAGCAGTACTTC.

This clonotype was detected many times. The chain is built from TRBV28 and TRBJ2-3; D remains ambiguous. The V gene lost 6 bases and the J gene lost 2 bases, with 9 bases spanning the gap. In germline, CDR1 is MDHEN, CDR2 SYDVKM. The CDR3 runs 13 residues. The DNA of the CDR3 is TGTGCCAGCAGACCAGGATTCACAGATACGCAGTATTTT. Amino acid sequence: CASRPGFTDTQYF.

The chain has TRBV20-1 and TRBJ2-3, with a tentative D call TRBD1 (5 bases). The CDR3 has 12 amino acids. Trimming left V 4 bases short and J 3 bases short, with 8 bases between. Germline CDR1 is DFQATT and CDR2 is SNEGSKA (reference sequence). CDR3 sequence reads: CSATGLTDTQYF. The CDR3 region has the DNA TGCAGTGCTACAGGGTTGACAGATACGCAGTATTTT.

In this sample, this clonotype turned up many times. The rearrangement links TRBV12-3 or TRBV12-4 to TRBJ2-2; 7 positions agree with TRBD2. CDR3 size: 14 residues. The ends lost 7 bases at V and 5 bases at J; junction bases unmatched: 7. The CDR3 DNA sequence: TGTGCCAGCAACCAAAGGGGACTAACCGGGGAGCTGTTTTTT. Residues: CASNQRGLTGELFF.

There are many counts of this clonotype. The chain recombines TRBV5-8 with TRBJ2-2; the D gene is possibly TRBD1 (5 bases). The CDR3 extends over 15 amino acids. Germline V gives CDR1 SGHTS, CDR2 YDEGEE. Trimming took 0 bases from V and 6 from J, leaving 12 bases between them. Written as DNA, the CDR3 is TGTGCCAGCAGCTTGGCAGGGTATTCGGCCGGGGAGCTGTTTTTT. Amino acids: CASSLAGYSAGELFF. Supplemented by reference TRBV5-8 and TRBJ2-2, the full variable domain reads EAGVTQSPTHLIKTRGQQATLRCSPISGHTSVYWYQQALGLGLQFLLWYDEGEERNRGNFPPRFSGRQFPNYSSELNVNALELEDSALYLCASSLAGYSAGELFFGEGSRLTVL.

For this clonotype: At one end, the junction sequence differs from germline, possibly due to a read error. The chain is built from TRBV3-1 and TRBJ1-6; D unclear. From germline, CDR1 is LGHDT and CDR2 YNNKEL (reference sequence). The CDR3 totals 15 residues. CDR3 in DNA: TGTGCCAGCAGCCAAGATGATGGCGGTTACTCAACCCTCAACTTT. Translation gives CASSQDDGGYSTLNF.

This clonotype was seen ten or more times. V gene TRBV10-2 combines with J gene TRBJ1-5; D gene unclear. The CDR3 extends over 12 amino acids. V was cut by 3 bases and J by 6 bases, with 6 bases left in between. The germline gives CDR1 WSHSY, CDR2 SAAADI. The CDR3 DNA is TGCGCCAGCAGTGACCCTAGTCAGCCCCAGCATTTT. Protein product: CASSDPSQPQHF.

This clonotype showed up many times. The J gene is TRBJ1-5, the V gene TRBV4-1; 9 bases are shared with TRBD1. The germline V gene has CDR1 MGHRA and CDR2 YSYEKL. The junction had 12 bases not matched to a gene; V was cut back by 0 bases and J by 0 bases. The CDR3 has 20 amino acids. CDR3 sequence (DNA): TGCGCCAGCAGCCAAGATCCCCCGGACAGGGGAACCTATAGCAATCAGCCCCAGCATTTT. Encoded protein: CASSQDPPDRGTYSNQPQHF.

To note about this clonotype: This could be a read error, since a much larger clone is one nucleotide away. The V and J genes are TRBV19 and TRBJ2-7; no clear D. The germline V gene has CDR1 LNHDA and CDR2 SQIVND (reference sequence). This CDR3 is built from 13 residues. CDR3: CTSSGEATYEQYF. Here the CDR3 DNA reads TGTACCAGTAGTGGCGAGGCCACCTACGAGCAGTACTTC.

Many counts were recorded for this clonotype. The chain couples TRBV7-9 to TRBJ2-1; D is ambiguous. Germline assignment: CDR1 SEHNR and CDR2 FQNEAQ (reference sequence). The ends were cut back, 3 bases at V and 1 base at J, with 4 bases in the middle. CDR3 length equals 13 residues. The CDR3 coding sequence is TGTGCCAGCAGCTTGATATCCTACAATGAGCAGTTCTTC. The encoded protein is CASSLISYNEQFF.

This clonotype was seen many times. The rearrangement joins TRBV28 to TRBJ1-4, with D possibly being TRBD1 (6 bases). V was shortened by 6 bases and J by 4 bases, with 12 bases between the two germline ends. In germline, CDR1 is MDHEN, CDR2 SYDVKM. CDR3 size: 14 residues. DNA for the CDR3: TGTGCCAGCAGAAATGGACAGTTTAATGAAAAACTGTTTTTT. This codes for CASRNGQFNEKLFF.

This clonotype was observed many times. The DNA of the CDR3 is TGCAGCCCGATCTCGCGGGGGGGCCTCACTGAAGCTTTCTTT. This sequence encodes CSPISRGGLTEAFF. The chain employs TRBV20-1 and TRBJ1-1; possible D gene TRBD1, 6 bases. The CDR3 consists of 14 residues. Germline V CDR1 and CDR2: DFQATT, SNEGSKA (reference sequence).

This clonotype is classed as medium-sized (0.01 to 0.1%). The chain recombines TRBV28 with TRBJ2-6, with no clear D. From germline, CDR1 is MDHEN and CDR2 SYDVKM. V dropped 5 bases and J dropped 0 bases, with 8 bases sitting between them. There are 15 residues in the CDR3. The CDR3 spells CASSHTTSGANVLTF. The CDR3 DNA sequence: TGTGCCAGCAGTCACACGACCTCTGGGGCCAACGTCCTGACTTTC.

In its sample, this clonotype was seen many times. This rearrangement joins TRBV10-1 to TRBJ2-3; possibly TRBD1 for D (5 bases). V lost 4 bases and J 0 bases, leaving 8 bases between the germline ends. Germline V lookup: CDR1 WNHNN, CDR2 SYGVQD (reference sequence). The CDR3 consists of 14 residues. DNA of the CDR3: TGCGCCAGCAGTGGACAGCCCAGCACAGATACGCAGTATTTT. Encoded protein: CASSGQPSTDTQYF.

The CDR3 coding sequence is TGCGCCAGCAGCGCGACGAGCGGGAGGACTGAAGCTTTCTTT. As protein: CASSATSGRTEAFF. V is TRBV5-1 and J is TRBJ1-1; no clear D. The germline CDR1 and CDR2 sequences are SGHRS and YFSETQ. The V end lost 4 bases, the J end lost 5 bases, and 15 bases lay between the germline ends. The CDR3 consists of 14 residues.

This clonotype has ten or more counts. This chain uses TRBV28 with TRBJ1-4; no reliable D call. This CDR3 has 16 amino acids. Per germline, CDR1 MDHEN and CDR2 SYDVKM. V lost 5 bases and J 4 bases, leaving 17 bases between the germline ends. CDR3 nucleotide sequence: TGTGCCAGCAGTAGCATCGAGAGCCGATTTAATGAAAAACTGTTTTTT. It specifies CASSSIESRFNEKLFF.

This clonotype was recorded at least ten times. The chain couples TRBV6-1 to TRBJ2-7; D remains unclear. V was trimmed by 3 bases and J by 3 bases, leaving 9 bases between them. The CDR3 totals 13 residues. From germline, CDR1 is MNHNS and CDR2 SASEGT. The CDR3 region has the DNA TGTGCCAGCAGTGACAGGCCCAGCTACGAGCAGTACTTC. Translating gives CASSDRPSYEQYF.